This entry describes one TCR beta chain. Its cognate antigen is unknown. Construction of TCR beta libraries relied on iRepertoire HTBI primers and on Arm-PCR targeting CDR3 regions. TCRdb re-called the multiplex PCR reads with MiXCR, one entry per CDR3 protein. The sample lists around 400,000 distinct CDR3 sequences; over 20% were seen once. This sample's time point: persistent/refractory GD, antithyroid drugs over 5 years with positive TRAb. PBMCs provided the RNA from which the TCR library was made. EDTA tubes received around 9 milliliters of collected peripheral blood. This sample is drawn from a study of regulatory T cells in long-lasting Graves disease. Study summary: A definition of persistent Graves' disease required over 5 years of antithyroid drugs plus positive TSH receptor antibodies. General observations from the study: There was favoring of TRBV28, TRBJ1-2 and TRBJ2-5 in persistent disease.

CDR3 size: 15 residues. Germline V gene lookup returns CDR1 SEHNR and CDR2 FQNEAQ (reference sequence). The ends were cut back, 1 base at V and 1 base at J, with 10 bases in the middle. The clonotype was recovered from a female donor with Graves disease. Sequenced here: peripheral blood mononuclear cells (PBMCs), sampled when the disease was refractory, from a patient treated with antithyroid drugs. This chain links TRBV7-9 with TRBJ1-1, with D unclear. The CDR3 coding sequence is TGTGCCAGCAGCTTAGATCAGCCCACGAACACTGAAGCTTTCTTT. It specifies CASSLDQPTNTEAFF.